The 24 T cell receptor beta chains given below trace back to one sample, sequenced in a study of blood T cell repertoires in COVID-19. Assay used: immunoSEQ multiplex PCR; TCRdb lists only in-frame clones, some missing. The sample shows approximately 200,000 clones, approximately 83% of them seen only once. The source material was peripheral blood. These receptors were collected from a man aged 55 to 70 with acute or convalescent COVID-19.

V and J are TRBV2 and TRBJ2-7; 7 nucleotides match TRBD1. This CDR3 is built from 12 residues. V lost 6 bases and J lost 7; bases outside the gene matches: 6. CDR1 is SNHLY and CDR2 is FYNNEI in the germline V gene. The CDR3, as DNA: TGTGCCAGCAGGATCGGGACAGCAGAGCAGTACTTC. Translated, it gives CASRIGTAEQYF.

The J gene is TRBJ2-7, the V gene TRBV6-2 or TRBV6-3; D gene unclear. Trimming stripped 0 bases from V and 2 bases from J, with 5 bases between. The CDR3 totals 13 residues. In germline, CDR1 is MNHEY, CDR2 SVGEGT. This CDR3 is CASSYSQTYEQYF. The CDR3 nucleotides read TGTGCCAGCAGTTACTCACAGACCTACGAGCAGTACTTC.

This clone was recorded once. The DNA for the CDR3 is TGTGCCTGGAGTTGGGGGGGAAAACTGTTTTTT. The encoded protein is CAWSWGGKLFF. The chain recombines TRBV30 with TRBJ1-4; D may be TRBD1 (5 bases). Germline V gene sequence: CDR1 GTSNPN, CDR2 SVGIG (reference sequence). This CDR3 is built from 11 residues. The V and J ends lost 2 bases and 10 bases respectively, with 8 bases between them.

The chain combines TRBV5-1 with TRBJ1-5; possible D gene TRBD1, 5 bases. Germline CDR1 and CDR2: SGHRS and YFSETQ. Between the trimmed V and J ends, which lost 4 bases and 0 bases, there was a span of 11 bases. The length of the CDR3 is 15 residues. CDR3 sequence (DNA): TGCGCCAGCAGCATCGACAGCTATAGCAATCAGCCCCAGCATTTT. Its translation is CASSIDSYSNQPQHF.

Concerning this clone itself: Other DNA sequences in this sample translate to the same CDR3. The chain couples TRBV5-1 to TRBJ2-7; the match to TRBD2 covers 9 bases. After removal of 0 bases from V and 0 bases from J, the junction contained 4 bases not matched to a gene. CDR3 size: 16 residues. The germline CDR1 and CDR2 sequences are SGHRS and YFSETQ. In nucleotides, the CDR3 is TGCGCCAGCAGCTTGGCTACTAGCGGGTACTCCTACGAGCAGTACTTC. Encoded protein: CASSLATSGYSYEQYF.

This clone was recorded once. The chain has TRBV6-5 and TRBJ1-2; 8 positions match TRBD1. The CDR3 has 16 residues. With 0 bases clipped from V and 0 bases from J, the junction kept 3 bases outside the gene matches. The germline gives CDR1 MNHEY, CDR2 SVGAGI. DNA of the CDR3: TGTGCCAGCAGTTACTCGACAGGGGTCGCTAACTATGGCTACACCTTC. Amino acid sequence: CASSYSTGVANYGYTF.

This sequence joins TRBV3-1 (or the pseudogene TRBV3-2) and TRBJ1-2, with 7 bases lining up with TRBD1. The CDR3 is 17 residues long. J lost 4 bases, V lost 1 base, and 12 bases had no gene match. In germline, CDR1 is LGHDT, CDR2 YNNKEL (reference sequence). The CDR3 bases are TGTGCCAGCAGCCAAGGTCTTGTGACAGGGTATAGCTATGGCTACACCTTC. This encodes CASSQGLVTGYSYGYTF.

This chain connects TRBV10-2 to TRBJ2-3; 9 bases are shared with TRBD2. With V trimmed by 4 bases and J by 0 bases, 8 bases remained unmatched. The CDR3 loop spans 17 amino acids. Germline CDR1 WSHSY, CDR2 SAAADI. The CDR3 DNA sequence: TGCGCCAGCAGTGCGCCCCCCGGGACTAGCAGCACAGATACGCAGTATTTT. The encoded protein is CASSAPPGTSSTDTQYF.

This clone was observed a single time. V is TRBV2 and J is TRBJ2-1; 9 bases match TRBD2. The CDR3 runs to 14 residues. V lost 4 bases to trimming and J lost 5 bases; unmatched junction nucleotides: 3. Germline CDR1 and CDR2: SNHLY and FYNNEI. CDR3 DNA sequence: TGTGCCAGCAGTGGACTAGCGGTCAACAATGAGCAGTTCTTC. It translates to CASSGLAVNNEQFF.

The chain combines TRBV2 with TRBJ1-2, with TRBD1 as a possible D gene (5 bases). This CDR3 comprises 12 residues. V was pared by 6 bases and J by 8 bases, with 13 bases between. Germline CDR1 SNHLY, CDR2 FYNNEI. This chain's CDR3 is CASRTRVGGYTF. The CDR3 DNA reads TGTGCCAGCAGAACCAGGGTCGGGGGCTACACCTTC.

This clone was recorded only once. The CDR3 DNA is TGTGCCAGCAGTGTTAGCGGGAGCACAGATACGCAGTATTTT. Its protein product is CASSVSGSTDTQYF. The rearrangement joins TRBV6-4 to TRBJ2-3, with TRBD2 identical over 7 bases. Trimming cost V 4 bases and J 0 bases; bases outside gene matches: 1. The germline V gene encodes CDR1 MRHNA and CDR2 SNTAGT. The CDR3 spans 14 residues.

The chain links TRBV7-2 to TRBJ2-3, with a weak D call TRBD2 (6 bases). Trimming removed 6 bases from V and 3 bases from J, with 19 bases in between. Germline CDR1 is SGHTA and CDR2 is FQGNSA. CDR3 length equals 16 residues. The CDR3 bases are TGTGCCAGCAGAGCCTATAGCGGTCTGGGGACAGATACGCAGTATTTT. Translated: CASRAYSGLGTDTQYF.

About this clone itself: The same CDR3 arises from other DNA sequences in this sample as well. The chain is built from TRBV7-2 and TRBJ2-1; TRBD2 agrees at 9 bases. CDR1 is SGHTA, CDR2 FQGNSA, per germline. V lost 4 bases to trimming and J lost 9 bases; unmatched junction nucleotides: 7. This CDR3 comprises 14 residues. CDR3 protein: CASSSGLAGGEQFF. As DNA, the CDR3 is TGTGCCAGCAGCTCGGGACTAGCAGGGGGTGAGCAGTTCTTC.

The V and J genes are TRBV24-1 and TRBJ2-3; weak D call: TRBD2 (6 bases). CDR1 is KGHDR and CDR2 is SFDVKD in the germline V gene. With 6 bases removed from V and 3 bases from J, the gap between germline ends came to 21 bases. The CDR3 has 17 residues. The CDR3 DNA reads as TGTGCCACCAGTCCGCACCCAGGAGACGGGAGAACAGATACGCAGTATTTT. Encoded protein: CATSPHPGDGRTDTQYF.

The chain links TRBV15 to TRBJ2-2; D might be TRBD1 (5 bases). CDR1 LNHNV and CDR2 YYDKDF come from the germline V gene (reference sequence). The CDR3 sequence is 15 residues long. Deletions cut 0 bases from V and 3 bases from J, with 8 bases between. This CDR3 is CATSRDRGHTGELFF. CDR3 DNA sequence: TGTGCCACCAGCAGAGATAGGGGCCACACCGGGGAGCTGTTTTTT.

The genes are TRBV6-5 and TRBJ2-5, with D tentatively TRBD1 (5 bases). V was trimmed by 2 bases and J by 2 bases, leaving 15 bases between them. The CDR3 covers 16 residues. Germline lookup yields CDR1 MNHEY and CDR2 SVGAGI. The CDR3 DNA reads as TGTGCCAGCAGTTACATGCCAGGGTTTGGTCAAGAGACCCAGTACTTC. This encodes CASSYMPGFGQETQYF.

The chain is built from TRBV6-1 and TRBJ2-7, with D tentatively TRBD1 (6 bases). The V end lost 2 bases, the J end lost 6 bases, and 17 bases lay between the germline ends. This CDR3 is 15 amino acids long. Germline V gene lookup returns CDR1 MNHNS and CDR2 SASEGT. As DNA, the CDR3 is TGTGCCAGCAGTGAAAGTTGGCAGGGACAAAGCGAGCAGTACTTC. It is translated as CASSESWQGQSEQYF.

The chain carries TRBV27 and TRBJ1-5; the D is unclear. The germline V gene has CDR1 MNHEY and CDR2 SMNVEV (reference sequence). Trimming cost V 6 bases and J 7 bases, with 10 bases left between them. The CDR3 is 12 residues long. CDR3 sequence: CASREGRQPQHF. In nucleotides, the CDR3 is TGTGCCAGCAGGGAGGGCCGGCAGCCCCAGCATTTT.

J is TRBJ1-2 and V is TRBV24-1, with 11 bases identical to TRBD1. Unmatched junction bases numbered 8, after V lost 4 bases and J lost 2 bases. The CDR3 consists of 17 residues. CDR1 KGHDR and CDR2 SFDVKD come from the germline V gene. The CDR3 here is CATSDPGTGGGNYGYTF. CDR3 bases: TGTGCCACCAGTGACCCTGGGACAGGGGGAGGAAACTATGGCTACACCTTC.

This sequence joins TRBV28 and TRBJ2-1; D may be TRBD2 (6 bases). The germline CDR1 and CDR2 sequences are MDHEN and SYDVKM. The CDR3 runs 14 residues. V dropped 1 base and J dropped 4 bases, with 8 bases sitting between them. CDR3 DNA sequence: TGTGCCAGCAGTTTATCCGGGACTTACAATGAGCAGTTCTTC. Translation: CASSLSGTYNEQFF.

The CDR3 sequence is CASSIYLGGASYNEQFF. The CDR3 nucleotides are TGTGCCAGCAGTATTTATTTGGGGGGGGCCTCCTACAATGAGCAGTTCTTC. V and J are TRBV6-2 or TRBV6-3 and TRBJ2-1, with D tentatively TRBD2 (7 bases). The CDR3 contains 17 residues. The V gene's germline CDR1 is MNHEY and CDR2 SVGEGT. Trimming removed 5 bases from V and 0 bases from J, with 17 bases in between.

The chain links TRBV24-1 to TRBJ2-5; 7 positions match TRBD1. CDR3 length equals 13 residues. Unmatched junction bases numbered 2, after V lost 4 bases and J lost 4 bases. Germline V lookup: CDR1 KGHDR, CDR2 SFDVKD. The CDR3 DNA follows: TGTGCCACCAGTGAGGCAGGGGGAGAGACCCAGTACTTC. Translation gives CATSEAGGETQYF.

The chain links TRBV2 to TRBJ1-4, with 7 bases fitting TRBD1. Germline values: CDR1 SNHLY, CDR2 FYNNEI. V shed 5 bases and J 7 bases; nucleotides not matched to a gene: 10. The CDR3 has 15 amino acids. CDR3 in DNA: TGTGCCAGCAGTCCCCGACAGGGAGGTGGTGAAAAACTGTTTTTT. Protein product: CASSPRQGGGEKLFF.

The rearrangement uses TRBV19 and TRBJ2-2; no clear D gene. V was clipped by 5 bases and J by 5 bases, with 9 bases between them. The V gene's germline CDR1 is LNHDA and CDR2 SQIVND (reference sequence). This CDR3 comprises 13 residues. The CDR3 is CASSYLVTGELFF. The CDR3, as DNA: TGTGCCAGTAGTTACTTGGTTACCGGGGAGCTGTTTTTT.